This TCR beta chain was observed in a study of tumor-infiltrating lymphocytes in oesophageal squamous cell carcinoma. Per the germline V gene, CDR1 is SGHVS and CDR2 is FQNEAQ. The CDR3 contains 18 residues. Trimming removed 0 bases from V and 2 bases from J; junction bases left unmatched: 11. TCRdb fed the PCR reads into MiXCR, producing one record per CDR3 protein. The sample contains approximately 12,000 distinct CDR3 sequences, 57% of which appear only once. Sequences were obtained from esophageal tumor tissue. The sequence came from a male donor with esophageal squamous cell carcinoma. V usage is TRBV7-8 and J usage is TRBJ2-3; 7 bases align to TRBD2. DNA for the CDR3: TGTGCCAGCAGCTTAGCGCTGCTAGCGGTTATAAACACAGATACGCAGTATTTT. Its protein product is CASSLALLAVINTDTQYF. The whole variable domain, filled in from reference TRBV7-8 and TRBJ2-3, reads GAGVSQSPRYKVAKRGQDVALRCDPISGHVSLFWYQQALGQGPEFLTYFQNEAQLDKSGLPSDRFFAERPEGSVSTLKIQRTQQEDSAVYLCASSLALLAVINTDTQYFGPGTRLTVL.